Below are 18 T cell receptor beta chains sequenced from a single sample in a study of blood T cell repertoires in COVID-19. Generated by immunoSEQ multiplex PCR, the TCRdb table keeps only in-frame clones and is missing some. Of some 320,000 clones listed, roughly 90% are singletons. What was sequenced was PBMCs or T cells enriched from blood (not recorded which). These receptors originate from a woman under 40 who had been exposed to COVID-19.

The chain joins TRBV29-1 to TRBJ1-3; D gene ambiguous. Trimming stripped 5 bases from V and 3 bases from J, with 8 bases between. There are 12 residues in the CDR3. From germline, CDR1 is SQVTM and CDR2 ANQGSEA. The chain's CDR3 is CSVFSLGNTIYF. CDR3 sequence (DNA): TGCAGCGTTTTTAGCCTTGGAAACACCATATATTTT.

The V and J genes are TRBV13 and TRBJ1-4; D possibly corresponds to TRBD1 (6 bases). The CDR3 has 17 residues. Germline V gene sequence: CDR1 PRHDT, CDR2 FYEKMQ (reference sequence). V shed 5 bases and J shed 5 bases, with 21 bases lying between them. CDR3 amino acids: CASSPIPGAHENEKLFF. The CDR3 coding sequence is TGTGCCAGCAGCCCCATTCCAGGGGCGCACGAAAATGAAAAACTGTTTTTT.

The chain carries TRBV4-1 and TRBJ1-2; a weak D match, TRBD1 (6 bases). CDR1 is MGHRA, CDR2 YSYEKL, per germline. V lost 1 base to trimming and J lost 5 bases, with 20 bases between them. This CDR3 region has 17 residues. CDR3 in DNA: TGCGCCAGCAGCCAAGCCCGGGGGGCGGGACAAGGATATGGCTACACCTTC. This translates into CASSQARGAGQGYGYTF.

The genes are TRBV6-5 and TRBJ2-7; 7 positions match TRBD1. V was clipped by 3 bases and J by 4 bases; unmatched bases: 9. Germline lookup yields CDR1 MNHEY and CDR2 SVGAGI. The length of the CDR3 is 15 residues. The CDR3 DNA follows: TGTGCCAGCAGTTATTCGACAGGGCGGACTTACGAGCAGTACTTC. Residues: CASSYSTGRTYEQYF.

Written as DNA, the CDR3 is TGTGCCAGCACCATCCATAGCGGGGGGGACTACGAGCAGTACTTC. This sequence encodes CASTIHSGGDYEQYF. The rearrangement links TRBV6-5 to TRBJ2-7; 11 bases are a match to TRBD2. This CDR3 has 15 residues. Germline CDR1 reads MNHEY; CDR2 reads SVGAGI. Trimming removed 7 bases from V and 3 bases from J; junction bases left unmatched: 8.

This clone was seen only a few times. This sequence joins TRBV4-2 and TRBJ2-2; D is undetermined. The V end was cut by 4 bases, the J end by 3 bases, with 18 bases between. The germline V gene encodes CDR1 LGHNA and CDR2 YNFKEQ. The CDR3 runs 17 residues. The CDR3 sequence: CASSRFDPLVDTGELFF. CDR3 DNA: TGTGCCAGCAGCCGCTTCGACCCCCTAGTAGACACCGGGGAGCTGTTTTTT.

V is TRBV7-8 and J is TRBJ1-3; D unclear. Germline V CDR1 and CDR2: SGHVS, FQNEAQ. The CDR3 is made up of 13 amino acids. Trimming took off 3 bases at V and 1 base at J, with 4 bases between the two ends. The CDR3 nucleotides read TGTGCCAGCAGCTTCCAGTCTGGAAACACCATATATTTT. Its translation: CASSFQSGNTIYF.

This clone was recorded once. The chain is built from TRBV27 and TRBJ2-7, with a weak D call TRBD1 (5 bases). The CDR3 consists of 13 residues. The V end was cut by 3 bases, the J end by 3 bases, with 9 bases between. Per germline, CDR1 MNHEY and CDR2 SMNVEV (reference sequence). DNA of the CDR3: TGTGCCAGCAGTTTGGCAACAGGCTACGAGCAGTACTTC. Translating gives CASSLATGYEQYF.

This clone was detected only a few times. This chain links TRBV5-1 with TRBJ1-3; 7 bases fit TRBD1. This CDR3 has 15 residues. V lost 0 bases, J lost 2 bases, and 2 bases stayed unmatched. CDR1 is SGHRS, CDR2 YFSETQ, per germline. The CDR3 DNA is TGCGCCAGCAGCTTGGACACAGGGGCTGGAAACACCATATATTTT. This translates into CASSLDTGAGNTIYF.

CDR3 sequence reads: CASSLRQINSPLHF. The CDR3 nucleotides are TGTGCCAGCAGTTTAAGACAGATTAATTCACCCCTCCACTTT. V is TRBV28 and J is TRBJ1-6, with D maybe TRBD1 (5 bases). There are 14 residues in the CDR3. Looked up from germline, CDR1 is MDHEN and CDR2 is SYDVKM. V shed 2 bases and J shed 6 bases, with 8 bases lying between them.

The chain is built from TRBV9 and TRBJ1-2, with 7 bases fitting TRBD1. There are 13 residues in the CDR3. V gave up 7 bases and J gave up 8 bases; unmatched junction bases: 11. Germline values: CDR1 SGDLS, CDR2 YYNGEE. CDR3 amino acids: CASHSVQGSGYTF. The CDR3 DNA follows: TGTGCCAGCCACTCCGTACAGGGGAGCGGCTACACCTTC.

This clone was observed a few times. V is TRBV11-3 and J is TRBJ1-2; tentatively, D is TRBD1 (5 bases). Deletions cut 0 bases from V and 3 bases from J, with 14 bases between. The germline V gene encodes CDR1 SGHNT and CDR2 YENEEA. The CDR3 length is 16 residues. The CDR3 DNA is TGTGCCAGCAGCTTAGATTGGGGAGGGGCGGACTATGGCTACACCTTC. Translating it yields CASSLDWGGADYGYTF.

The rearrangement links TRBV6-6 to TRBJ2-5, with D perhaps matching TRBD2 (7 bases). The CDR3 consists of 15 residues. The germline gives CDR1 MNHNY, CDR2 SVGAGI (reference sequence). The V end lost 1 base, the J end lost 5 bases, and 14 bases lay between the germline ends. CDR3 nucleotides: TGTGCCAGCAGTTACTTAGGGGGGGGCGACGAGACCCAGTACTTC. Encoded protein: CASSYLGGGDETQYF.

The chain carries TRBV19 and TRBJ2-7; perhaps TRBD2 as D (5 bases). V was pared by 0 bases and J by 9 bases, with 15 bases between. CDR1 is LNHDA and CDR2 is SQIVND in the germline V gene (reference sequence). The CDR3 is made up of 14 amino acids. CDR3 in amino acids: CASSIDPGKGPQYF. In DNA form, the CDR3 reads TGTGCCAGTAGTATAGACCCGGGGAAGGGCCCGCAGTACTTC. The full variable domain, in which reference TRBV19 and TRBJ2-7 provide the parts outside the CDR3, is DGGITQSPKYLFRKEGQNVTLSCEQNLNHDAMYWYRQDPGQGLRLIYYSQIVNDFQKGDIAEGYSVSREKKESFPLTVTSAQKNPTAFYLCASSIDPGKGPQYFGPGTRLTVT.

V usage is TRBV28 and J usage is TRBJ1-2; D is possibly TRBD1 (5 bases). The germline V and J ends were trimmed by 5 bases and 2 bases, with 6 bases remaining between them. The V gene's germline CDR1 is MDHEN and CDR2 SYDVKM. CDR3 length: 12 amino acids. This chain's CDR3 is CASSNRNYGYTF. DNA for the CDR3: TGTGCCAGCAGTAACAGGAACTATGGCTACACCTTC.

For this clone: This sample also contains other DNA sequences that code for the same CDR3. The chain links TRBV27 to TRBJ1-2; the match to TRBD1 covers 10 bases. With 5 bases clipped from V and 1 base from J, the junction kept 4 bases outside the gene matches. CDR1 MNHEY and CDR2 SMNVEV come from the germline V gene (reference sequence). This CDR3 region has 15 residues. CDR3 sequence: CASSPGTGVNYGYTF. The CDR3 DNA sequence: TGTGCCAGCAGTCCTGGGACAGGGGTTAACTATGGCTACACCTTC.

J is TRBJ1-3 and V is TRBV12-5; tentative D call: TRBD1 (5 bases). Germline CDR1 reads LGHNT; CDR2 reads FRNRAP. The CDR3 spans 20 residues. V shed 0 bases and J shed 0 bases, with 21 bases lying between them. The CDR3 region is CASGLVREWDSDPSGNTIYF. In DNA, the CDR3 is TGTGCTAGTGGTTTGGTACGGGAATGGGACTCAGATCCCTCTGGAAACACCATATATTTT.

This sequence joins TRBV3-1 (or the pseudogene TRBV3-2) and TRBJ2-6, with 7 bases aligning to TRBD1. The CDR3 is made up of 15 amino acids. Losses at the gene ends were 6 bases for V and 4 bases for J; bases not matched to a gene: 6. Germline V gene lookup returns CDR1 LGHDT and CDR2 YNNKEL (reference sequence). For the CDR3, the DNA is TGTGCCAGCAGACCGACAGGGACCGGGGCCAACGTCCTGACTTTC. Translated: CASRPTGTGANVLTF.